These 21 T cell receptor beta chains share one sample of origin, sequenced in a study of Ad26.COV2.S vaccination and SARS-CoV-2 variants. The assay was immunoSEQ multiplex PCR, and TCRdb's table has in-frame clones only and misses some. The sample holds nearly 95,000 clones, less than 85% seen once. The sample here was peripheral blood, taken after recovery from COVID-19. Source of these receptors: a human donor who had recovered from COVID-19.

The chain recombines TRBV7-2 with TRBJ1-1; perhaps TRBD1 as D (6 bases). Trimming took 3 bases from V and 3 from J, leaving 14 bases between them. The V gene's germline CDR1 is SGHTA and CDR2 FQGNSA. The CDR3 is made up of 15 amino acids. In DNA form, the CDR3 reads TGTGCCAGCAGCTTCGGGGCCAGGGGAGACACTGAAGCTTTCTTT. Translation: CASSFGARGDTEAFF.

The chain uses TRBV5-1 and TRBJ2-7; D is perhaps TRBD1 (5 bases). The germline CDR1 and CDR2 sequences are SGHRS and YFSETQ. CDR3 length equals 18 residues. The V end was cut by 0 bases, the J end by 0 bases, with 19 bases between. DNA for the CDR3: TGCGCCAGCAGCTTGGGACAGCATAAAATCGGCCCCTCCTACGAGCAGTACTTC. It specifies CASSLGQHKIGPSYEQYF. Drawing the rest from reference TRBV5-1 and TRBJ2-7, the complete variable domain is KAGVTQTPRYLIKTRGQQVTLSCSPISGHRSVSWYQQTPGQGLQFLFEYFSETQRNKGNFPGRFSGRQFSNSRSEMNVSTLELGDSALYLCASSLGQHKIGPSYEQYFGPGTRLTVT.

This chain connects TRBV18 to TRBJ1-3, with D unclear. Germline assignment: CDR1 KGHSH and CDR2 LQKENI. The CDR3 loop spans 16 amino acids. V was trimmed by 0 bases and J by 1 base, leaving 10 bases between them. CDR3: CASSPPKQLSGNTIYF. In DNA form, the CDR3 reads TGTGCCAGCTCACCACCCAAGCAGTTATCTGGAAACACCATATATTTT.

This chain connects TRBV28 to TRBJ2-5, with 7 bases aligning to TRBD2. The CDR3 sequence is 16 residues long. The J segment lost 3 bases and the V segment lost 5 bases, leaving 12 bases of the junction unmatched. CDR1 and CDR2 (germline): MDHEN, SYDVKM. The DNA for the CDR3 is TGTGCCAGCAGTCGTCTTCTAGCGGTTCAGAAAGAGACCCAGTACTTC. Its translation is CASSRLLAVQKETQYF.

V gene TRBV28 combines with J gene TRBJ2-5; 12 bases map to TRBD2. Germline loops: CDR1 MDHEN, CDR2 SYDVKM. Trimming cost V 4 bases and J 2 bases; bases outside gene matches: 11. The CDR3 has 18 amino acids. The CDR3 loop is CASSSGLGTSGYQETQYF. The DNA for the CDR3 is TGTGCCAGCAGTTCGGGGCTGGGGACTAGCGGGTATCAAGAGACCCAGTACTTC.

The chain combines TRBV16 with TRBJ2-3; no clear D gene. The CDR3 length is 12 residues. The germline V gene has CDR1 KGHSY and CDR2 FQNENV. V gave up 0 bases and J gave up 2 bases, with 0 bases separating them. CDR3 nucleotide sequence: TGTGCCAGCAGCCAATCCACAGATACGCAGTATTTT. It is translated as CASSQSTDTQYF.

The V and J genes are TRBV19 and TRBJ1-5; a weak D match, TRBD1 (5 bases). The germline CDR1 and CDR2 sequences are LNHDA and SQIVND (reference sequence). Trimming cost V 3 bases and J 7 bases, with 16 bases left between them. The CDR3 consists of 15 residues. The CDR3 sequence is CASSMQGVSTQPQHF. Written as DNA, the CDR3 is TGTGCCAGTAGTATGCAAGGGGTCAGTACCCAGCCCCAGCATTTT.

The chain is built from TRBV5-6 and TRBJ1-4; 8 nucleotides agree with TRBD1. The V and J ends lost 2 bases and 3 bases, in that order; junction bases with no gene match: 3. CDR3 length: 15 amino acids. The germline CDR1 and CDR2 sequences are SGHDT and YYEEEE. In nucleotides, the CDR3 is TGTGCCAGCAGCTTCAGACAGGGGTCTAATGAAAAACTGTTTTTT. Translated: CASSFRQGSNEKLFF.

As DNA, the CDR3 is TGTGCCAGCGTCGGGACAGACTCCTACAATGAGCAGTTCTTC. This gives the protein CASVGTDSYNEQFF. The chain uses TRBV6-5 and TRBJ2-1, with TRBD1 matching 7 bases. The CDR3 contains 14 residues. Looked up from germline, CDR1 is MNHEY and CDR2 is SVGAGI. V gave up 8 bases and J gave up 0 bases; unmatched junction bases: 4.

In DNA form, the CDR3 reads TGTGCCAGCTCACCTGACGGAGGTCACTATGGCTACACCTTC. It codes for CASSPDGGHYGYTF. The rearrangement joins TRBV18 to TRBJ1-2; D is ambiguous. The germline gives CDR1 KGHSH, CDR2 LQKENI. The CDR3 runs to 14 residues. Trimming shortened V by 3 bases and J by 3 bases, and 11 bases separated the two germline ends.

CDR3 amino acids: CSVELLAAYNEQFF. The CDR3 DNA sequence: TGCAGCGTTGAATTGCTAGCGGCCTACAATGAGCAGTTCTTC. The V and J genes are TRBV29-1 and TRBJ2-1; TRBD2 matches 7 bases. The trim removed 2 bases at V and 2 bases at J, leaving 3 bases unmatched. The CDR3 totals 14 residues. Germline values: CDR1 SQVTM, CDR2 ANQGSEA.

The chain recombines TRBV7-2 with TRBJ2-2, with D possibly being TRBD1 (6 bases). The CDR3 contains 15 residues. V gave up 3 bases and J gave up 7 bases, with 15 bases separating them. CDR1 and CDR2 (germline): SGHTA, FQGNSA. The CDR3 protein is CASSFKGRGDGELFF. The CDR3 nucleotides read TGTGCCAGCAGCTTTAAGGGCAGGGGAGACGGGGAGCTGTTTTTT.

The rearrangement uses TRBV15 and TRBJ2-3, with 11 bases fitting TRBD1. In germline, CDR1 is LNHNV, CDR2 YYDKDF (reference sequence). This CDR3 is 17 amino acids long. J gave up 3 bases and V 5 bases, and 10 bases lay outside the gene matches. CDR3 region: CATSQRTGGLSTDTQYF. The DNA of the CDR3 is TGTGCCACCAGCCAGCGGACAGGGGGCTTAAGTACAGATACGCAGTATTTT.

J is TRBJ1-1 and V is TRBV23-1, with 8 nucleotides matching TRBD1. TRBV23-1 is an ORF, with its function uncertain. J gave up 3 bases and V 5 bases, and 11 bases lay outside the gene matches. This CDR3 is 16 amino acids long. The DNA for the CDR3 is TGCGCCAGCAGTGAATTAAGCAGGGGGCAGGACACTGAAGCTTTCTTT. The encoded protein is CASSELSRGQDTEAFF.

This sequence joins TRBV24-1 and TRBJ2-1, with 14 positions matching TRBD2. The CDR3 totals 17 residues. Per the germline V gene, CDR1 is KGHDR and CDR2 is SFDVKD. The junction had 8 bases not matched to a gene; V was cut back by 1 base and J by 10 bases. The chain's CDR3 is CATSDFAGLAGASEQFF. The CDR3 bases are TGTGCCACCAGTGATTTTGCGGGACTAGCGGGAGCAAGCGAGCAGTTCTTC.

The chain is built from TRBV27 and TRBJ1-2; tentatively, D is TRBD1 (6 bases). Germline V gene sequence: CDR1 MNHEY, CDR2 SMNVEV (reference sequence). The CDR3 loop spans 13 amino acids. Trimming shortened V by 6 bases and J by 7 bases, and 15 bases separated the two germline ends. CDR3 coding DNA: TGTGCCAGCAGGCCGGGACACTTGGCTGGCTACACCTTC. It is translated as CASRPGHLAGYTF.

The chain uses TRBV20-1 and TRBJ2-7, with no clear D. This CDR3 has 10 amino acids. The V gene's germline CDR1 is DFQATT and CDR2 SNEGSKA (reference sequence). Trimming pared 0 bases from V and 9 bases from J, leaving 6 bases between. CDR3 in amino acids: CSAREARQYF. For the CDR3, the DNA is TGCAGTGCTAGAGAGGCGAGGCAGTACTTC.

The chain recombines TRBV28 with TRBJ1-4; no clear D gene. The V end lost 11 bases, the J end lost 6 bases, and 13 bases lay between the germline ends. The CDR3 extends over 12 amino acids. The germline V gene encodes CDR1 MDHEN and CDR2 SYDVKM. DNA of the CDR3: TGTGCCCTAAGCCTACAATATGAAAAACTGTTTTTT. Amino acid sequence: CALSLQYEKLFF.

This chain links TRBV6-4 with TRBJ1-1; the D is unclear. Germline V gene sequence: CDR1 MRHNA, CDR2 SNTAGT. With 5 bases removed from V and 1 base from J, the gap between germline ends came to 8 bases. The CDR3 has 13 amino acids. The CDR3 DNA follows: TGTGCCAGCAGTCCCACCTGGAACACTGAAGCTTTCTTT. Translation gives CASSPTWNTEAFF.

The V and J genes are TRBV28 and TRBJ2-7, with 7 bases identical to TRBD2. Germline assignment: CDR1 MDHEN and CDR2 SYDVKM. The CDR3 loop spans 21 amino acids. The V and J ends lost 7 bases and 2 bases, in that order; junction bases with no gene match: 29. The CDR3 is CASINPSQGTLAENSTYEQYF. CDR3 bases: TGTGCCAGCATCAATCCTAGCCAGGGCACTCTAGCGGAAAATTCAACCTACGAGCAGTACTTC.

The rearrangement joins TRBV6-2 or TRBV6-3 to TRBJ2-3; no clear D. Trimming took 5 bases from V and 6 from J, leaving 15 bases between them. There are 14 residues in the CDR3. Germline V gives CDR1 MNHEY, CDR2 SVGEGT. The CDR3 spells CASSQGVGLDTQYF. CDR3 DNA: TGTGCCAGCAGTCAAGGAGTGGGTTTGGATACGCAGTATTTT.